A single sample is the source of the 15 T cell receptor beta chains below, sequenced in a study of identical twins (dated by TCRdb to the mid-2010s). Library creation used 5' RACE. Data came from an Illumina HiSeq 2000. TCRdb trimmed the raw reads at Q25, called clones with MiXCR and kept productive beta chains. Duplicate CDR3 protein sequences are folded into a single record with the most common DNA and genes. The sample table holds about 690,000 distinct CDR3 sequences, of which roughly 6.2% were seen once. The ten top clones hold 1.5% to 2% of the sample. The sequenced material came from naive T cells sorted from blood. This sample's cell subset or site label indicates: cells isolated with a human naive T-cell isolation kit. These receptors were obtained from a man between 18 and 35 years old in good health.

This clonotype was detected ten times or more. CDR3 sequence (DNA): TGCAGTGCCTCAACCGCCCCCGGGACAGGGACAGAGACCCAGTACTTC. Its translation is CSASTAPGTGTETQYF. The chain is built from TRBV20-1 and TRBJ2-5, with 9 positions matching TRBD1. The CDR3 consists of 16 residues. With V trimmed by 6 bases and J by 4 bases, 15 bases remained unmatched. Germline V CDR1 and CDR2: DFQATT, SNEGSKA (reference sequence).

The sample holds many counts of this clonotype. This sequence joins TRBV20-1 and TRBJ2-1, with D possibly being TRBD2 (6 bases). The V gene lost 6 bases and the J gene lost 2 bases, with 14 bases spanning the gap. The length of the CDR3 is 14 residues. Germline values: CDR1 DFQATT, CDR2 SNEGSKA (reference sequence). CDR3 amino acids: CSAKPSVAYNEQFF. The CDR3 nucleotides are TGCAGTGCCAAACCTAGCGTCGCCTACAATGAGCAGTTCTTC.

This clonotype has at least ten counts. V and J are TRBV29-1 and TRBJ2-2; D is undetermined. V was shortened by 2 bases and J by 6 bases, with 7 bases between the two germline ends. The CDR3 totals 12 residues. Germline V gives CDR1 SQVTM, CDR2 ANQGSEA. CDR3 bases: TGCAGCGTTGAATCTCAACCCGGGGAGCTGTTTTTT. It codes for CSVESQPGELFF.

The chain joins TRBV19 to TRBJ1-5, with a weak D call TRBD1 (5 bases). CDR3 length equals 14 residues. Germline V CDR1 and CDR2: LNHDA, SQIVND (reference sequence). V lost 0 bases and J 6 bases, leaving 9 bases between the germline ends. CDR3 amino acids: CASSIDRGFQPQHF. The CDR3 region has the DNA TGTGCCAGTAGTATAGATAGGGGTTTTCAGCCCCAGCATTTT.

The sample holds many counts of this clonotype. This sequence joins TRBV29-1 and TRBJ2-2; 12 bases match TRBD2. V gave up 6 bases and J gave up 4 bases; unmatched junction bases: 6. Germline-derived CDR1 and CDR2 are SQVTM and ANQGSEA. The CDR3 runs 15 residues. In DNA, the CDR3 is TGCAGCGTACCGGGACTAGCGGGTAGCACCGGGGAGCTGTTTTTT. This encodes CSVPGLAGSTGELFF.

The chain recombines TRBV7-2 with TRBJ1-2; D gene unclear. This CDR3 is built from 14 residues. V lost 5 bases and J lost 2, with 12 bases in between. CDR1 and CDR2 from the germline V gene are SGHTA and FQGNSA. In DNA, the CDR3 is TGTGCCAGCAGCCCAAGTAGCGGAAACTATGGCTACACCTTC. It codes for CASSPSSGNYGYTF.

This clonotype was counted at least ten times. The J gene is TRBJ2-3, the V gene TRBV24-1, with 10 bases that match TRBD2. Germline CDR1 KGHDR, CDR2 SFDVKD. This CDR3 contains 19 residues. The V segment lost 1 base and the J segment 0 bases; nucleotides outside the gene matches: 9. In DNA form, the CDR3 reads TGTGCCACCAGTGATTTAGGGCTAGCGGGAGAAGGTAGCACAGATACGCAGTATTTT. As protein: CATSDLGLAGEGSTDTQYF.

At least ten counts were recorded for this clonotype. The chain employs TRBV20-1 and TRBJ2-1, with TRBD2 identical over 13 bases. The CDR3 is made up of 17 amino acids. Trimming at V came to 3 bases and at J to 10 bases, leaving 15 bases not matched to a gene. From germline, CDR1 is DFQATT and CDR2 SNEGSKA (reference sequence). The DNA for the CDR3 is TGCAGTGCTAGGCCTCTTGACCTACTAGCGGGAGGGGGAGAGCAGTTCTTC. Amino acids: CSARPLDLLAGGGEQFF.

V and J are TRBV15 and TRBJ2-1, with TRBD2 matching over 9 bases. The CDR3 loop spans 16 amino acids. Germline CDR1 reads LNHNV; CDR2 reads YYDKDF (reference sequence). The trim removed 5 bases at V and 9 bases at J, leaving 14 bases unmatched. The CDR3 DNA follows: TGTGCCACCAGCGACACGGCGGGAGGGCCCGGTATTGAGCAGTTCTTC. Translating it yields CATSDTAGGPGIEQFF.

The CDR3 protein is CASSQDIGSLETQYF. The CDR3 DNA follows: TGTGCCAGCAGCCAAGATATTGGTAGCTTGGAGACCCAGTACTTC. The rearrangement uses TRBV14 and TRBJ2-5; D is unclear. The germline gives CDR1 SGHDN, CDR2 FVKESK. V lost 0 bases and J 5 bases, leaving 13 bases between the germline ends. This CDR3 is built from 15 residues.

The chain recombines TRBV6-1 with TRBJ1-2, with a tentative D call TRBD1 (5 bases). The V gene lost 6 bases and the J gene lost 4 bases, with 12 bases spanning the gap. CDR1 is MNHNS and CDR2 is SASEGT in the germline V gene. The CDR3 spans 13 residues. The chain's CDR3 is CASRDTQGYGYTF. CDR3 coding DNA: TGTGCCAGCAGGGACACCCAAGGCTATGGCTACACCTTC.

In its sample, this clonotype was seen many times. This chain joins TRBV6-6 and TRBJ1-5; no clear D gene. The CDR3 has 12 residues. CDR1 MNHNY and CDR2 SVGAGI come from the germline V gene (reference sequence). Trimming pared 2 bases from V and 5 bases from J, leaving 4 bases between. The CDR3 region is CASSYGDQPQHF. The CDR3 DNA reads TGTGCCAGCAGTTACGGGGATCAGCCCCAGCATTTT.

This clonotype was seen ten or more times. The rearrangement joins TRBV7-2 to TRBJ2-7; D not certain. Germline V gene data show CDR1 as SGHTA and CDR2 as FQGNSA. The CDR3 runs to 12 residues. V dropped 3 bases and J dropped 7 bases, with 10 bases sitting between them. In nucleotides, the CDR3 is TGTGCCAGCAGCTTCGTCGGTGGTGAGCAGTACTTC. Residues: CASSFVGGEQYF.

This clonotype was detected many times. The chain uses TRBV10-3 and TRBJ2-7; tentatively, D is TRBD1 or TRBD2 (6 bases each). V lost 8 bases to trimming and J lost 4 bases, with 18 bases between them. This CDR3 region has 14 residues. Germline assignment: CDR1 ENHRY and CDR2 SYGVKD. CDR3 nucleotide sequence: TGTGCCATCTCGGTTCCGGGGGCCACGTACGAGCAGTACTTC. Translated: CAISVPGATYEQYF.

A few counts support this clonotype. The J gene is TRBJ2-7, the V gene TRBV6-1; D may be TRBD1 or TRBD2 (5 bases each). Trimming cost V 11 bases and J 3 bases, with 17 bases left between them. CDR3 length: 13 amino acids. The germline gives CDR1 MNHNS, CDR2 SASEGT. This chain's CDR3 is CASGWDPGYEQYV. The CDR3 coding sequence is TGTGCCTCCGGCTGGGACCCGGGCTACGAGCAGTACGTC.